The 32 T cell receptor beta chains given below trace back to one sample, sequenced in a study of early T cells in non-severe SARS-CoV-2 infection. Using its own MiXCR run on the 5' RACE reads, TCRdb lists one record per CDR3 protein. Among roughly 56,000 distinct CDR3 sequences listed, 7.5% to 9.5% were seen once. The sequenced sample consisted of whole blood. These receptors were collected from an adult who was a healthcare worker with PCR-confirmed SARS-CoV-2 infection or an uninfected control (not recorded which).

This clonotype was found a few times. V usage is TRBV6-5 and J usage is TRBJ2-7; D ambiguous. There are 14 residues in the CDR3. Germline V CDR1 and CDR2: MNHEY, SVGAGI. Trimming shortened V by 6 bases and J by 3 bases, and 15 bases separated the two germline ends. CDR3 nucleotide sequence: TGTGCCAGCAGCCCCCACCTCGGAGTCTACGAGCAGTACTTC. Translation: CASSPHLGVYEQYF.

This clonotype was seen a handful of times. The chain combines TRBV6-1 with TRBJ2-1; D perhaps matches TRBD1 (6 bases). V was shortened by 4 bases and J by 5 bases, with 15 bases between the two germline ends. Per germline, CDR1 MNHNS and CDR2 SASEGT. CDR3 length: 15 amino acids. CDR3 protein: CASSGMVWGHNEQFF. The CDR3 bases are TGTGCCAGCAGTGGTATGGTTTGGGGGCACAATGAGCAGTTCTTC.

In its sample, this clonotype was seen a few times. The J gene is TRBJ1-5, the V gene TRBV7-2, with a weak D call TRBD1 (5 bases). The germline CDR1 and CDR2 sequences are SGHTA and FQGNSA. V shed 5 bases and J shed 0 bases, with 17 bases lying between them. This CDR3 region has 17 residues. CDR3 sequence: CASSPYTGTDSNQPQHF. CDR3 sequence (DNA): TGTGCCAGCAGCCCATACACCGGGACGGATAGCAATCAGCCCCAGCATTTT.

This clonotype was picked up many times. This rearrangement joins TRBV10-3 to TRBJ2-6; D is tentatively TRBD1 or TRBD2 (7 bases each). The germline V gene has CDR1 ENHRY and CDR2 SYGVKD. V lost 11 bases, J lost 0 bases, and 20 bases lay in between. This CDR3 is 17 amino acids long. The chain's CDR3 is CAAQGGQSFSGANVLTF. The CDR3 nucleotides read TGTGCCGCCCAGGGGGGGCAGTCCTTCTCTGGGGCCAACGTCCTGACTTTC.

This clonotype was seen ten or more times. This rearrangement joins TRBV6-6 to TRBJ1-4; 9 nucleotides align to TRBD1. Germline trimming cut 3 bases from V and 8 bases from J; bases unmatched to any gene: 22. Germline CDR1 is MNHNY and CDR2 is SVGAGI (reference sequence). CDR3 size: 20 residues. The CDR3 protein is CASSYPLGGDRALSREKLFF. CDR3 bases: TGTGCCAGCAGTTATCCCCTGGGCGGGGACAGGGCGTTATCTCGCGAAAAACTGTTTTTT.

This clonotype was counted at least ten times. The V gene is TRBV20-1, the J gene TRBJ2-3; the D gene is possibly TRBD2 (6 bases). Per the germline V gene, CDR1 is DFQATT and CDR2 is SNEGSKA (reference sequence). The V gene lost 7 bases and the J gene lost 6 bases, with 17 bases spanning the gap. The CDR3 runs 13 residues. The CDR3 coding sequence is TGCAGTGTTCGCAGCGGGTCCTTCGATACGCAGTATTTT. Its translation is CSVRSGSFDTQYF.

In this sample, this clonotype turned up many times. This rearrangement joins TRBV5-1 to TRBJ2-1; TRBD2 matches 10 bases. V lost 4 bases and J lost 9; bases outside the gene matches: 10. In germline, CDR1 is SGHRS, CDR2 YFSETQ. This CDR3 spans 15 amino acids. The CDR3 DNA reads as TGCGCCAGCAGCGAGCTAGCGGGGGCGCACCCTGAGCAGTTCTTC. This sequence encodes CASSELAGAHPEQFF.

This chain joins TRBV11-2 and TRBJ2-3; TRBD2 is a possible D gene (5 bases). With 3 bases removed from V and 11 bases from J, the gap between germline ends came to 12 bases. Germline-derived CDR1 and CDR2 are SGHAT and FQNNGV. The CDR3 contains 12 residues. This CDR3 reads CASSFTWEWQYF. In DNA form, the CDR3 reads TGTGCCAGCAGCTTTACGTGGGAGTGGCAGTATTTT.

This clonotype was counted many times. This chain uses TRBV30 with TRBJ2-3; D remains unclear. Germline V lookup: CDR1 GTSNPN, CDR2 SVGIG (reference sequence). Trimming removed 4 bases at V and 8 bases at J, with 22 bases between. This CDR3 is built from 15 residues. The CDR3 nucleotides are TGTGCCTGGAATCCATCGAACGATGGCGCCGGTACGCAGTATTTT. Its translation: CAWNPSNDGAGTQYF.

This clonotype occurred a few times. The chain has TRBV10-3 and TRBJ1-1; D is possibly TRBD1 (5 bases). CDR3 length: 13 amino acids. Trimming stripped 6 bases from V and 7 bases from J, with 15 bases between. CDR1 is ENHRY, CDR2 SYGVKD, per germline. The CDR3 nucleotides read TGTGCCATCAGCTCAGGGCCTCGGGATGAAGCTTTCTTT. Its translation is CAISSGPRDEAFF.

This clonotype was seen a handful of times. This sequence joins TRBV7-9 and TRBJ2-1; no firm D call. With 1 base removed from V and 8 bases from J, the gap between germline ends came to 9 bases. This CDR3 has 13 residues. Germline-derived CDR1 and CDR2 are SEHNR and FQNEAQ (reference sequence). This CDR3 is CASSLDRLDEQFF. For the CDR3, the DNA is TGTGCCAGCAGCTTAGATAGATTGGATGAGCAGTTCTTC.

This clonotype showed up just a few times. The rearrangement joins TRBV2 to TRBJ2-3; weak D call: TRBD1 (6 bases). The ends were cut back, 4 bases at V and 6 bases at J, with 11 bases in the middle. CDR1 is SNHLY and CDR2 is FYNNEI in the germline V gene. The CDR3 has 13 amino acids. Here the CDR3 reads CASSVYGQDTQYF. The CDR3 DNA reads TGTGCCAGCAGTGTATACGGACAGGATACGCAGTATTTT. Full variable domain (outside the CDR3, taken from reference TRBV2 and TRBJ2-3): EPEVTQTPSHQVTQMGQEVILRCVPISNHLYFYWYRQILGQKVEFLVSFYNNEISEKSEIFDDQFSVERPDGSNFTLKIRSTKLEDSAMYFCASSVYGQDTQYFGPGTRLTVL.

This clonotype occurred a few times. The chain couples TRBV3-1 to TRBJ1-3; no clear D gene. Germline V gene data show CDR1 as LGHDT and CDR2 as YNNKEL (reference sequence). The V end lost 0 bases, the J end lost 8 bases, and 2 bases lay between the germline ends. The CDR3 is 11 amino acids. CDR3 nucleotides: TGTGCCAGCAGCCAAGAGGACACCATATATTTT. This sequence encodes CASSQEDTIYF.

This clonotype was detected many times. This chain connects TRBV3-1 to TRBJ2-1, with 8 bases lining up with TRBD1. The germline CDR1 and CDR2 sequences are LGHDT and YNNKEL (reference sequence). The J segment lost 1 base and the V segment lost 4 bases, leaving 6 bases of the junction unmatched. The CDR3 contains 16 residues. DNA for the CDR3: TGTGCCAGCAGCCGCGACAGGGGAGGATCCTACAATGAGCAGTTCTTC. The encoded protein is CASSRDRGGSYNEQFF.

CDR3 amino acids: CASSSTGTLYNEQFF. The CDR3 coding sequence is TGTGCCAGCAGCTCGACAGGGACTCTCTACAATGAGCAGTTCTTC. J is TRBJ2-1 and V is TRBV7-9; TRBD1 is a possible D gene (7 bases). Germline values: CDR1 SEHNR, CDR2 FQNEAQ (reference sequence). The V and J ends lost 4 bases and 3 bases respectively, with 13 bases between them. The CDR3 length is 15 residues. Full variable domain (missing parts from reference TRBV7-9 and TRBJ2-1): DTGVSQNPRHKITKRGQNVTFRCDPISEHNRLYWYRQTLGQGPEFLTYFQNEAQLEKSRLLSDRFSAERPKGSFSTLEIQRTEQGDSAMYLCASSSTGTLYNEQFFGPGTRLTVL.

This clonotype was recorded a few times. This chain joins TRBV12-3 or TRBV12-4 and TRBJ1-2, with D unclear. This CDR3 has 12 residues. Trimming pared 9 bases from V and 4 bases from J, leaving 12 bases between. The CDR3 DNA is TGTGCCAGTTCTCCCTATGCCTATGGCTACACCTTC. It translates to CASSPYAYGYTF.

The chain recombines TRBV25-1 with TRBJ2-1; D not certain. Per the germline V gene, CDR1 is MGHDK and CDR2 is SYGVNS. CDR3 size: 16 residues. The ends were cut back, 4 bases at V and 0 bases at J, with 13 bases in the middle. In DNA form, the CDR3 reads TGTGCCAGCAGTGCTGCGGATGGAAGCTCCTACAATGAGCAGTTCTTC. This translates into CASSAADGSSYNEQFF.

The sample holds a few counts of this clonotype. The V gene is TRBV18, the J gene TRBJ1-1, with D hard to call. Germline V gene data show CDR1 as KGHSH and CDR2 as LQKENI. The CDR3 loop spans 13 amino acids. V lost 3 bases, J lost 4 bases, and 9 bases lay in between. DNA for the CDR3: TGTGCCAGCTCACCGGAGGTGAGCACTGAAGCTTTCTTT. Translating it yields CASSPEVSTEAFF.

This clonotype has only a few counts. The rearrangement links TRBV7-6 to TRBJ2-1; tentatively, D is TRBD2 (5 bases). Germline CDR1 reads SGHVS; CDR2 reads FNYEAQ. CDR3 length: 13 amino acids. V gave up 3 bases and J gave up 8 bases, with 11 bases separating them. CDR3 bases: TGTGCCAGCAGCTTTGCCCGGGGTGATGAGCAGTTCTTC. Its protein product is CASSFARGDEQFF.

The genes are TRBV7-9 and TRBJ2-1; D gene ambiguous. CDR3 size: 13 residues. Trimming removed 7 bases at V and 0 bases at J, with 7 bases between. CDR1 is SEHNR and CDR2 is FQNEAQ in the germline V gene (reference sequence). The CDR3 coding sequence is TGTGCCAGCACGGAGAGCTCCTACAATGAGCAGTTCTTC. Translation gives CASTESSYNEQFF.

The sample holds a few counts of this clonotype. The chain joins TRBV12-5 to TRBJ1-4, with D uncertain. V was pared by 3 bases and J by 0 bases, with 8 bases between. Germline V gene lookup returns CDR1 LGHNT and CDR2 FRNRAP. The CDR3 covers 15 residues. This CDR3 reads CASGFWEPTNEKLFF. Written as DNA, the CDR3 is TGTGCTAGTGGTTTTTGGGAACCAACTAATGAAAAACTGTTTTTT.

The V gene is TRBV4-2, the J gene TRBJ2-3, with 9 bases aligning to TRBD2. CDR1 and CDR2 (germline): LGHNA, YNFKEQ. With V trimmed by 1 base and J by 0 bases, 5 bases remained unmatched. This CDR3 contains 17 residues. CDR3 residues: CASSQGAGLASTDTQYF. In DNA form, the CDR3 reads TGTGCCAGCAGCCAAGGTGCGGGACTAGCCAGCACAGATACGCAGTATTTT.

This clonotype is classed as medium-sized. The chain's CDR3 is CASSLVSGANVLTF. The CDR3 DNA reads as TGTGCCAGCAGTCTAGTATCGGGGGCCAACGTCCTGACTTTC. The chain carries TRBV6-6 and TRBJ2-6; D not certain. The V gene's germline CDR1 is MNHNY and CDR2 SVGAGI (reference sequence). This CDR3 is built from 14 residues. V lost 5 bases and J lost 4, with 9 bases in between.

This clonotype was recorded many times. This rearrangement joins TRBV7-6 to TRBJ2-3, with TRBD2 identical over 12 bases. V lost 3 bases to trimming and J lost 1 base; unmatched junction nucleotides: 5. The CDR3 loop spans 17 amino acids. Germline values: CDR1 SGHVS, CDR2 FNYEAQ. CDR3 nucleotides: TGTGCCAGCAGCTTGGCGACTAGCGGGAGACGCACAGATACGCAGTATTTT. It codes for CASSLATSGRRTDTQYF.

A few counts support this clonotype. This chain connects TRBV6-5 to TRBJ2-1; 10 positions match TRBD2. From germline, CDR1 is MNHEY and CDR2 SVGAGI. CDR3 size: 15 residues. Trimming cost V 6 bases and J 5 bases; bases outside gene matches: 7. CDR3 residues: CASRSSGSGHNEQFF. The CDR3 DNA sequence: TGTGCCAGCAGATCTAGCGGGAGTGGCCACAATGAGCAGTTCTTC.

The sample holds a few counts of this clonotype. V and J are TRBV14 and TRBJ2-7; tentative D call: TRBD1 (6 bases). The germline V gene has CDR1 SGHDN and CDR2 FVKESK. The CDR3 has 14 residues. Trimming took off 2 bases at V and 2 bases at J, with 10 bases between the two ends. CDR3 in DNA: TGTGCCAGCAGCCAAAGGACAGTTACCTACGAGCAGTACTTC. The encoded protein is CASSQRTVTYEQYF.

This clonotype was seen repeatedly, ten times or more. The chain links TRBV9 to TRBJ1-2; D remains unclear. The germline CDR1 and CDR2 sequences are SGDLS and YYNGEE. The CDR3 contains 15 residues. Trimming removed 4 bases at V and 0 bases at J, with 13 bases between. The CDR3, as DNA: TGTGCCAGCAGCCCCGGACCGTCAGCTAACTATGGCTACACCTTC. It is translated as CASSPGPSANYGYTF.

Only a few counts were recorded for this clonotype. The V and J genes are TRBV19 and TRBJ2-3, with D perhaps TRBD1 or TRBD2 (6 bases each). Per germline, CDR1 LNHDA and CDR2 SQIVND (reference sequence). CDR3 length: 13 amino acids. The V end lost 7 bases, the J end lost 6 bases, and 14 bases lay between the germline ends. Here the CDR3 DNA reads TGTGCCAGTAACTACGGGGGCGGGGATACGCAGTATTTT. It encodes CASNYGGGDTQYF.

This clonotype was detected only a few times. The chain uses TRBV12-3 or TRBV12-4 and TRBJ1-5, with a possible D match to TRBD1 (6 bases). Between the trimmed V and J ends, which lost 4 bases and 5 bases, there was a span of 12 bases. The CDR3 consists of 14 residues. CDR3 coding DNA: TGTGCCAGCAGTTCCGACAGGCGGGATCAGCCCCAGCATTTT. Residues: CASSSDRRDQPQHF.

V is TRBV5-6 and J is TRBJ1-1; no clear D. V was clipped by 0 bases and J by 6 bases, with 6 bases between them. The CDR3 length is 12 residues. Germline assignment: CDR1 SGHDT and CDR2 YYEEEE. In DNA form, the CDR3 reads TGTGCCAGCAGCTTGGGCGAGTCTGAAGCTTTCTTT. It yields the protein CASSLGESEAFF.

This clonotype was detected many times. This chain connects TRBV29-1 to TRBJ2-1; no reliable D call. There are 10 residues in the CDR3. From germline, CDR1 is SQVTM and CDR2 ANQGSEA. Trimming pared 4 bases from V and 5 bases from J, leaving 3 bases between. Here the CDR3 DNA reads TGCAGCGTTGGGGACAATGAGCAGTTCTTC. It codes for CSVGDNEQFF.

This clonotype was detected ten times or more. The CDR3 DNA sequence: TGTGCCAGCAGTTTGGACTATCTAGCCAAAAACATTCAGTACTTC. As protein: CASSLDYLAKNIQYF. This rearrangement joins TRBV12-3 or TRBV12-4 to TRBJ2-4; possible D gene TRBD2, 6 bases. The V gene lost 3 bases and the J gene lost 0 bases, with 9 bases spanning the gap. The CDR3 length is 15 residues.